The 27 T cell receptor beta chains reported below all come from one sample, sequenced in a study of blood T cell repertoires in COVID-19. Assay: immunoSEQ multiplex PCR; the TCRdb copy retains only in-frame clones and omits some. The sample holds around 16,000 clones, roughly nine tenths seen once. The sequencing sample was made of peripheral blood. The origin of the receptors is a man between 60 and 70 years old with acute or convalescent COVID-19.

The rearrangement joins TRBV29-1 to TRBJ2-1, with D perhaps TRBD1 (6 bases). This CDR3 has 13 residues. Trimming removed 3 bases from V and 9 bases from J, with 15 bases in between. Germline-derived CDR1 and CDR2 are SQVTM and ANQGSEA. CDR3 in amino acids: CSVDSSGVGEQFF. The CDR3 region has the DNA TGCAGCGTTGACTCCTCAGGGGTCGGTGAGCAGTTCTTC.

The chain employs TRBV5-6 and TRBJ2-3; 11 nucleotides agree with TRBD1. The CDR3 has 15 amino acids. V was pared by 5 bases and J by 4 bases, with 6 bases of the junction left unmatched. Germline V gene data show CDR1 as SGHDT and CDR2 as YYEEEE. The CDR3 loop is CASSRDRGSSDTQYF. Here the CDR3 DNA reads TGTGCCAGCAGTCGGGACAGGGGGAGTTCAGATACGCAGTATTTT.

The V gene is TRBV9, the J gene TRBJ2-5; possibly TRBD2 for D (6 bases). Germline CDR1 reads SGDLS; CDR2 reads YYNGEE. V lost 2 bases, J lost 5 bases, and 16 bases lay in between. The length of the CDR3 is 15 residues. The CDR3 sequence: CASSVGGLWDETQYF. The CDR3 nucleotides read TGTGCCAGCAGCGTCGGAGGGCTCTGGGATGAGACCCAGTACTTC.

The V and J genes are TRBV15 and TRBJ1-5, with D hard to call. Germline lookup yields CDR1 LNHNV and CDR2 YYDKDF (reference sequence). V was cut by 6 bases and J by 4 bases, with 16 bases left in between. The CDR3 is made up of 15 amino acids. The CDR3 protein is CATSSALGPNQPQHF. DNA of the CDR3: TGTGCCACCAGTAGCGCCCTCGGTCCAAATCAGCCCCAGCATTTT.

This clone rates as large. The V gene is TRBV5-4, the J gene TRBJ2-5; 10 bases map to TRBD2. The ends lost 2 bases at V and 1 base at J; junction bases unmatched: 11. Looked up from germline, CDR1 is SGHNT and CDR2 is YYREEE (reference sequence). The CDR3 sequence is 18 residues long. This chain's CDR3 is CASSFPSGRDSPQETQYF. CDR3 in DNA: TGTGCCAGCAGCTTTCCTAGCGGGAGAGATAGCCCCCAAGAGACCCAGTACTTC.

The chain recombines TRBV6-2 or TRBV6-3 with TRBJ1-2, with D hard to call. Trimming removed 2 bases at V and 10 bases at J, with 14 bases between. The germline V gene encodes CDR1 MNHEY and CDR2 SVGEGT. This CDR3 has 13 amino acids. The CDR3 region has the DNA TGTGCCAGCAGTTACGGGAGAACCCGATACTACACCTTC. Translation: CASSYGRTRYYTF.

Details on this clone: Different DNA sequences within this sample yield the same CDR3. The genes are TRBV6-7 and TRBJ1-1; the match to TRBD1 covers 12 bases. TRBV6-7 is annotated as an ORF whose role is uncertain. This CDR3 has 16 residues. With 4 bases clipped from V and 6 bases from J, the junction kept 9 bases outside the gene matches. The chain's CDR3 is CASSFHPGQGAPEAFF. The CDR3 coding sequence is TGTGCCAGCAGTTTCCACCCGGGACAGGGGGCACCTGAAGCTTTCTTT.

Regarding this clone: One end of the junction fails to match germline, which may point to a read error. This chain joins TRBV7-7 and TRBJ2-1; D remains ambiguous. This CDR3 region has 13 residues. Germline-derived CDR1 and CDR2 are SSHAT and FNYEAQ (reference sequence). CDR3 bases: TGTGCTAGCAGCCCATCCGAGGAGCATGAGCAGTTCTTC. This sequence encodes CASSPSEEHEQFF.

The rearrangement links TRBV20-1 to TRBJ1-1; a weak D match, TRBD1 (6 bases). Between the trimmed V and J ends, which lost 5 bases and 7 bases, there was a span of 11 bases. The CDR3 contains 11 residues. Germline lookup yields CDR1 DFQATT and CDR2 SNEGSKA (reference sequence). CDR3 DNA sequence: TGCAGTGCTCCAGGGGATGGTGAAGCTTTCTTT. Amino acids: CSAPGDGEAFF.

The chain has TRBV5-4 and TRBJ2-1; TRBD2 agrees at 7 bases. The CDR3 consists of 14 residues. Per germline, CDR1 SGHNT and CDR2 YYREEE (reference sequence). J lost 2 bases, V lost 4 bases, and 3 bases had no gene match. The CDR3 nucleotides are TGTGCCAGCAGCGGGGCGGGGGCCTACAATGAGCAGTTCTTC. Translation gives CASSGAGAYNEQFF.

V gene TRBV5-1 combines with J gene TRBJ2-3; 8 nucleotides align to TRBD1. CDR1 is SGHRS, CDR2 YFSETQ, per germline. The trim removed 5 bases at V and 6 bases at J, leaving 2 bases unmatched. This CDR3 spans 12 amino acids. The CDR3 is CASSRQGDTQYF. The CDR3 coding sequence is TGCGCCAGCAGTCGACAGGGGGATACGCAGTATTTT.

The chain joins TRBV9 to TRBJ1-1; TRBD1 might be the D (5 bases). Trimming removed 0 bases at V and 3 bases at J, with 15 bases between. The germline gives CDR1 SGDLS, CDR2 YYNGEE. CDR3 length: 16 amino acids. The CDR3 sequence: CASSVALGGPDTEAFF. CDR3 nucleotides: TGTGCCAGCAGCGTAGCTCTCGGGGGTCCGGACACTGAAGCTTTCTTT.

V gene TRBV5-5 combines with J gene TRBJ2-3, with 14 bases that match TRBD2. CDR1 SGHKS and CDR2 YYEKEE come from the germline V gene (reference sequence). This CDR3 has 16 amino acids. The junction had 5 bases not matched to a gene; V was cut back by 4 bases and J by 4 bases. CDR3: CASSIRTSGGPDTQYF. Written as DNA, the CDR3 is TGTGCCAGCAGCATCAGGACTAGCGGGGGGCCAGATACGCAGTATTTT.

The CDR3 here is CASSPTGGSMNTEAFF. CDR3 sequence (DNA): TGTGCCAGCAGCCCGACAGGGGGGTCGATGAACACTGAAGCTTTCTTT. The rearrangement links TRBV7-6 to TRBJ1-1; 9 bases agree with TRBD1. Germline V CDR1 and CDR2: SGHVS, FNYEAQ. The junction had 7 bases not matched to a gene; V was cut back by 5 bases and J by 0 bases. This CDR3 spans 16 amino acids.

The J gene is TRBJ2-1, the V gene TRBV7-2; 8 bases fit TRBD2. Germline CDR1 reads SGHTA; CDR2 reads FQGNSA. With 2 bases clipped from V and 6 bases from J, the junction kept 6 bases outside the gene matches. The CDR3 covers 15 residues. DNA for the CDR3: TGTGCCAGCAGCTTAAGCGGGAGTGTAATCAATGAGCAGTTCTTC. Its protein is CASSLSGSVINEQFF.

This chain uses TRBV11-2 with TRBJ2-2; the match to TRBD2 covers 8 bases. The V and J ends lost 3 bases and 1 base, in that order; junction bases with no gene match: 7. The CDR3 covers 17 residues. Germline loops: CDR1 SGHAT, CDR2 FQNNGV. The CDR3 nucleotides read TGTGCCAGCAGCTTTTTCCCGGCGGGGGGGAACACCGGGGAGCTGTTTTTT. Translating gives CASSFFPAGGNTGELFF.

The table lists this clone with a few counts. The J gene is TRBJ2-3, the V gene TRBV28, with a possible D match to TRBD1 (6 bases). CDR1 is MDHEN, CDR2 SYDVKM, per germline. V lost 5 bases and J 0 bases, leaving 12 bases between the germline ends. The CDR3 length is 15 residues. The CDR3 loop reads CASSPGQSSTDTQYF. In DNA, the CDR3 is TGTGCCAGCAGTCCTGGACAGTCTAGCACAGATACGCAGTATTTT. The full variable domain, its missing parts supplied by reference TRBV28 and TRBJ2-3, is DVKVTQSSRYLVKRTGEKVFLECVQDMDHENMFWYRQDPGLGLRLIYFSYDVKMKEKGDIPEGYSVSREKKERFSLILESASTNQTSMYLCASSPGQSSTDTQYFGPGTRLTVL.

The gene calls are TRBV28 and TRBJ2-3; TRBD2 agrees at 7 bases. CDR1 is MDHEN and CDR2 is SYDVKM in the germline V gene. After removal of 6 bases from V and 1 base from J, the junction contained 10 bases not matched to a gene. There are 16 residues in the CDR3. CDR3 in amino acids: CASRTSFAGGTDTQYF. The CDR3 coding sequence is TGTGCCAGCAGGACCTCTTTTGCGGGGGGCACAGATACGCAGTATTTT. Full variable domain (missing parts from reference TRBV28 and TRBJ2-3): DVKVTQSSRYLVKRTGEKVFLECVQDMDHENMFWYRQDPGLGLRLIYFSYDVKMKEKGDIPEGYSVSREKKERFSLILESASTNQTSMYLCASRTSFAGGTDTQYFGPGTRLTVL.

This clone was seen a handful of times. The chain recombines TRBV5-1 with TRBJ1-4; 7 nucleotides agree with TRBD1. V shed 3 bases and J 8 bases; nucleotides not matched to a gene: 7. The CDR3 runs to 14 residues. Germline values: CDR1 SGHRS, CDR2 YFSETQ. CDR3 protein: CASSSQGGREKLFF. CDR3 DNA sequence: TGCGCCAGCAGCTCGCAGGGGGGTAGAGAAAAACTGTTTTTT.

The chain couples TRBV30 to TRBJ1-2, with D perhaps TRBD1 (6 bases). Germline V gives CDR1 GTSNPN, CDR2 SVGIG (reference sequence). The ends were cut back, 0 bases at V and 4 bases at J, with 9 bases in the middle. The CDR3 covers 13 residues. The CDR3 DNA reads TGTGCCTGGAGTGTCCAGGGGAGCTATGGCTACACCTTC. It codes for CAWSVQGSYGYTF.

V gene TRBV24-1 combines with J gene TRBJ2-5; TRBD1 might be the D (5 bases). With 2 bases removed from V and 5 bases from J, the gap between germline ends came to 11 bases. Germline loops: CDR1 KGHDR, CDR2 SFDVKD. This CDR3 comprises 14 residues. CDR3 coding DNA: TGTGCCACCAGTGATTACCAGGGTACTGAGACCCAGTACTTC. Translation: CATSDYQGTETQYF.

The chain carries TRBV5-6 and TRBJ2-1; maybe TRBD1 (6 bases). Germline CDR1 and CDR2: SGHDT and YYEEEE. This CDR3 spans 13 amino acids. V shed 1 base and J shed 10 bases, with 12 bases lying between them. Written as DNA, the CDR3 is TGTGCCAGCAGCTTGAGTATCGGGACAGAGCAGTTCTTC. Amino acids: CASSLSIGTEQFF.

The chain uses TRBV30 and TRBJ2-1; 11 bases align to TRBD2. CDR3 length: 13 residues. Germline V gene sequence: CDR1 GTSNPN, CDR2 SVGIG (reference sequence). The trim removed 4 bases at V and 10 bases at J, leaving 6 bases unmatched. CDR3 sequence: CAWTLAGVGEQFF. DNA of the CDR3: TGTGCCTGGACACTAGCGGGAGTTGGCGAGCAGTTCTTC. Together with reference TRBV30 and TRBJ2-1, the CDR3 gives the full variable domain: SQTIHQWPATLVQPVGSPLSLECTVEGTSNPNLYWYRQAAGRGLQLLFYSVGIGQISSEVPQNLSASRPQDRQFILSSKKLLLSDSGFYLCAWTLAGVGEQFFGPGTRLTVL.

The chain combines TRBV10-2 with TRBJ2-7, with 7 bases matching TRBD2. The germline gives CDR1 WSHSY, CDR2 SAAADI. There are 15 residues in the CDR3. The V and J ends lost 6 bases and 7 bases, in that order; junction bases with no gene match: 15. The CDR3 here is CASSPGTGRAKEQYF. The CDR3 DNA sequence: TGCGCCAGCAGCCCCGGAACGGGGAGGGCTAAAGAGCAGTACTTC.

This chain connects TRBV21-1 to TRBJ2-5; the D call TRBD1 from the table was never checked on the DNA. TRBV21-1 is a listed pseudogene. The CDR3 is 14 residues long. DNA for the CDR3: TGTGCCAGCAGCACCAGGACAGGGAGGGAGACCCAGTACTTC. The encoded protein is CASSTRTGRETQYF.

The chain joins TRBV19 to TRBJ1-4, with no clear D. V dropped 5 bases and J dropped 2 bases, with 12 bases sitting between them. Germline V gene sequence: CDR1 LNHDA, CDR2 SQIVND (reference sequence). The CDR3 sequence is 15 residues long. The CDR3 DNA reads as TGTGCCAGTAGTGCTCAACGGTCCACTAATGAAAAACTGTTTTTT. This gives the protein CASSAQRSTNEKLFF. Full variable domain (missing parts from reference TRBV19 and TRBJ1-4): DGGITQSPKYLFRKEGQNVTLSCEQNLNHDAMYWYRQDPGQGLRLIYYSQIVNDFQKGDIAEGYSVSREKKESFPLTVTSAQKNPTAFYLCASSAQRSTNEKLFFGSGTQLSVL.

The chain joins TRBV7-3 to TRBJ2-7; 12 positions agree with TRBD2. The CDR3 sequence is 15 residues long. V dropped 5 bases and J dropped 4; count of bases not matched to a gene: 6. The V gene's germline CDR1 is SGHTA and CDR2 FQGTGA. The CDR3 DNA follows: TGTGCCAGCAGCCTACAGACTAGCGGGGGTTACGAGCAGTACTTC. Translating gives CASSLQTSGGYEQYF.